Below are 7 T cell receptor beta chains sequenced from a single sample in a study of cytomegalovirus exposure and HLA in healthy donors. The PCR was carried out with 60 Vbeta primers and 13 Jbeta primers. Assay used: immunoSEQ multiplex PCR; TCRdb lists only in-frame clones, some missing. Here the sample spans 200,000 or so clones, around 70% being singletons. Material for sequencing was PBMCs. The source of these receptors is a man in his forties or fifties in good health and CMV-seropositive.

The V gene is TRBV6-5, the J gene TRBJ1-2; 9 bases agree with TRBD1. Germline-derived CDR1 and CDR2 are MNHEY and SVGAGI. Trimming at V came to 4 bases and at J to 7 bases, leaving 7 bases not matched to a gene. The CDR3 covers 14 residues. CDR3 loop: CASSFLQGASGYTF. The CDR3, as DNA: TGTGCCAGCAGTTTCCTACAGGGGGCAAGTGGCTACACCTTC.

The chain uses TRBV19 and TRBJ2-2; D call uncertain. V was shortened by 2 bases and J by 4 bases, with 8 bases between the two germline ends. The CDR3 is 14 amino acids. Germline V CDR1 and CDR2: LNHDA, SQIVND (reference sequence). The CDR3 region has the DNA TGTGCCAGTAGTATAACGGGTAGCACCGGGGAGCTGTTTTTT. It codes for CASSITGSTGELFF.

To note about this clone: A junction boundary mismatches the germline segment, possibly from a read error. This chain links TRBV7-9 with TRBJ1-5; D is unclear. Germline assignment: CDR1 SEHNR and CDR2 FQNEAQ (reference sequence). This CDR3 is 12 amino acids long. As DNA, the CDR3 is TGTTCCAGCAGCTTAGGGAGTCAGCCCCAGCATTTT. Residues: CSSSLGSQPQHF.

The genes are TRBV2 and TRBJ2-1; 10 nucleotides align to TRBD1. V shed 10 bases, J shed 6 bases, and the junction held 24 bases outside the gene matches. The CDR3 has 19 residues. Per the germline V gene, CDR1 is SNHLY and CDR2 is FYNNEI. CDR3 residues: CATPGTGVEGPKWTNEQFF. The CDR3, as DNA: TGTGCCACTCCCGGGACAGGGGTTGAAGGACCCAAGTGGACCAATGAGCAGTTCTTC. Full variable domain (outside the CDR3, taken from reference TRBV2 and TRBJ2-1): EPEVTQTPSHQVTQMGQEVILRCVPISNHLYFYWYRQILGQKVEFLVSFYNNEISEKSEIFDDQFSVERPDGSNFTLKIRSTKLEDSAMYFCATPGTGVEGPKWTNEQFFGPGTRLTVL.

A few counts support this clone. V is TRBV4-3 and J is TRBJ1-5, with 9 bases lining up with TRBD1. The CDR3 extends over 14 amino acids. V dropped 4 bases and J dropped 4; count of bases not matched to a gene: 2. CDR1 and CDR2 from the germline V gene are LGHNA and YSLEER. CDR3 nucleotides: TGCGCCAGCAGCCCAGACAGGGGGAATCAGCCCCAGCATTTT. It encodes CASSPDRGNQPQHF.

CDR3 in DNA: TGTGCCAGCAGCTTATCCGGGGTCCCGAACACTGAAGCTTTCTTT. Translation: CASSLSGVPNTEAFF. V usage is TRBV11-2 and J usage is TRBJ1-1; no definite D call. Germline assignment: CDR1 SGHAT and CDR2 FQNNGV. This CDR3 is 15 amino acids long. V was cut by 2 bases and J by 1 base, with 11 bases left in between.

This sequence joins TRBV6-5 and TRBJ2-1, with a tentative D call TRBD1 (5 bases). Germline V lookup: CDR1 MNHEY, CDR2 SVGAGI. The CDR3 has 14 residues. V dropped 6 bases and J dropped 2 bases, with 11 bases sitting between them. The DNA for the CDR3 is TGTGCCAGCAGACCGAAGGGGACCTACAATGAGCAGTTCTTC. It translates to CASRPKGTYNEQFF.